This T cell receptor (beta chain) was sequenced during a study of post-analysis software for immune sequencing data. In the study overall: The patients showed relapsing-remitting, secondary progressive and progressive-relapsing multiple sclerosis courses.

The germline V gene encodes CDR1 SGDLS and CDR2 YYNGEE. The CDR3 contains 15 residues. V dropped 4 bases and J dropped 0 bases, with 14 bases sitting between them. Overall study results and limits: When the samples were clustered directly with F measure, those that had been prepared in the same batch showed strong co-clustering. Comparison of patients with controls showed five TRBV segments more frequent in patients, TRBV5-6, TRBV5-1 and TRBV20-1 among them.

The TCR beta cDNA libraries carried unique molecular identifiers. It was from roughly 1 to 10 million T cells that 500,000 or so cDNA molecules came. TCRdb fed the PCR reads into MiXCR, producing one record per CDR3 protein. The table records about 400,000 distinct CDR3 sequences, about a third of them present only once. This clonotype was seen more than once but under ten times. Its antigen is unidentified. Material for sequencing was blood. This chain connects TRBV9 to TRBJ2-7; unclear D gene. This TCR was recovered from a girl aged 5-17 years with multiple sclerosis. The CDR3 nucleotides are TGTGCCAGCAGCCTGTCATTTATGGCCTCCTACGAGCAGTACTTC. This translates into CASSLSFMASYEQYF.